Listed here is a single T cell receptor (beta chain). As yet, its antigen is unknown. The data derive from a study of cytomegalovirus exposure and HLA in healthy donors. Study-wide context: The Caucasian-associated ancestry cluster held over 80% of over 350 genotyped donors.

Study results and caveats: Presence/absence analyses treated sequencing depth as roughly uniform across donors. In a later analysis, common viral pathogens appeared linked to several of the most significant clusters. Sequencing likely generated an artifact that appeared as a cluster of highly shared sequence variants.

The primer mix had 60 Vbeta and 13 Jbeta primers. Produced via immunoSEQ multiplex PCR; TCRdb's table is partial and in-frame only. The repertoire holds 110,000 or so clones, with 74% as singletons. The CDR3 contains 14 residues. V lost 7 bases to trimming and J lost 0 bases, with 15 bases between them. CDR1 is SQVTM and CDR2 is ANQGSEA in the germline V gene. The origin of this receptor is a woman aged 45-65 years in good health and CMV-seropositive. This sequence joins TRBV29-1 and TRBJ1-2, with D uncertain. The specimen sequenced was PBMCs. In DNA, the CDR3 is TGCAGCGGTACGAATGGCTTGTCTAACTATGGCTACACCTTC. Translation gives CSGTNGLSNYGYTF.